The rows below give T cell receptor beta chains drawn from one sample of a study of vaccination and CD4 T cells after COVID-19. These receptors have no identified antigens. TCRdb re-called the PCR reads through MiXCR, storing one row per CDR3 protein. The profile covers about 13,000 distinct CDR3 sequences, with roughly 45% appearing a single time and about 13% taken by the ten largest. The sample comprised CD4+ T cells from blood, cultured in vitro. These receptor sequences come from a human donor who had recovered from COVID-19. Both conserved end residues are part of each CDR3. Each record gives: D gene, clone size, V gene, J gene, CDR3 protein, CDR3 DNA. The D gene is left open where the match is weak. Not every row has a clone size; where given, it reads once, few, many or a size class.

d_call: TRBD1
clone_size: .
v_call: TRBV7-9
j_call: TRBJ1-4
cdr3_aa: CASSVHRGLSEKLFF
cdr3_nt: TGTGCCAGCAGCGTCCACAGGGGTCTGAGCGAAAAACTGTTTTTT

d_call: .
clone_size: few
v_call: TRBV7-2
j_call: TRBJ1-5
cdr3_aa: CASSVGWPGPQHF
cdr3_nt: TGTGCCAGCAGCGTAGGCTGGCCAGGGCCCCAGCATTTT

d_call: .
clone_size: .
v_call: TRBV5-1
j_call: TRBJ2-5
cdr3_aa: CASSLSGQETQYF
cdr3_nt: TGCGCCAGCAGCCTTTCAGGGCAAGAGACCCAGTACTTC

d_call: .
clone_size: .
v_call: TRBV18
j_call: TRBJ1-1
cdr3_aa: CASSRRLLEENTEAFF
cdr3_nt: TGTGCCAGCTCCCGGCGTCTACTGGAGGAGAACACTGAAGCTTTCTTT

d_call: .
clone_size: .
v_call: TRBV20-1
j_call: TRBJ2-3
cdr3_aa: CSASEAGRDTQYF
cdr3_nt: TGCAGTGCTAGCGAAGCTGGTCGAGATACGCAGTATTTT

d_call: TRBD2
clone_size: once
v_call: TRBV12-3/TRBV12-4
j_call: TRBJ2-7
cdr3_aa: CASSGGLAGGGYEQYF
cdr3_nt: TGTGCCAGCAGTGGGGGACTAGCGGGAGGAGGGTACGAGCAGTACTTC

d_call: TRBD1
clone_size: few
v_call: TRBV5-1
j_call: TRBJ2-3
cdr3_aa: CATSGQATDTQYF
cdr3_nt: TGCGCCACTTCAGGACAGGCCACAGATACGCAGTATTTT

d_call: .
clone_size: .
v_call: TRBV12-2
j_call: TRBJ2-5
cdr3_aa: CASRFAGTSPQETQYF
cdr3_nt: TGTGCAAGTCGCTTCGCCGGGACTAGCCCCCAAGAGACCCAGTACTTC

d_call: .
clone_size: few
v_call: TRBV28
j_call: TRBJ1-2
cdr3_aa: CASSMRSAQANYGYTF
cdr3_nt: TGTGCCAGCAGTATGAGGTCTGCTCAAGCTAACTATGGCTACACCTTC

d_call: .
clone_size: few
v_call: TRBV30
j_call: TRBJ2-5
cdr3_aa: CAWGDGETQYF
cdr3_nt: TGTGCCTGGGGGGATGGGGAGACCCAGTACTTC

d_call: .
clone_size: few
v_call: TRBV12-5
j_call: TRBJ2-2
cdr3_aa: CASGLRSGSAGELFF
cdr3_nt: TGTGCTAGTGGTTTACGGTCGGGTTCTGCCGGGGAGCTGTTTTTT

d_call: .
clone_size: .
v_call: TRBV7-8
j_call: TRBJ1-5
cdr3_aa: CASSEQGVGNQPQHF
cdr3_nt: TGTGCCAGCAGCGAACAGGGTGTTGGCAATCAGCCCCAGCATTTT

d_call: TRBD1
clone_size: .
v_call: TRBV6-1
j_call: TRBJ1-5
cdr3_aa: CASRDRELNQPQHF
cdr3_nt: TGTGCCAGCAGGGACAGGGAGTTGAATCAGCCCCAGCATTTT

d_call: .
clone_size: .
v_call: TRBV7-9
j_call: TRBJ1-5
cdr3_aa: CASSLGGAVNQPQHF
cdr3_nt: TGTGCCAGCAGCTTAGGCGGGGCAGTAAATCAGCCCCAGCATTTT

d_call: TRBD1
clone_size: few
v_call: TRBV29-1
j_call: TRBJ1-2
cdr3_aa: CSVRDRGNYGYTF
cdr3_nt: TGCAGCGTGAGGGACAGGGGTAACTATGGCTACACCTTC

d_call: .
clone_size: .
v_call: TRBV5-1
j_call: TRBJ2-5
cdr3_aa: CASSLASSPETQYF
cdr3_nt: TGCGCCAGCAGCTTGGCATCCAGCCCGGAGACCCAGTACTTC

d_call: TRBD2
clone_size: large
v_call: TRBV20-1
j_call: TRBJ2-5
cdr3_aa: CSAGLEQETQYF
cdr3_nt: TGCAGTGCCGGACTAGAACAAGAGACCCAGTACTTC

d_call: .
clone_size: .
v_call: TRBV5-8
j_call: TRBJ1-4
cdr3_aa: CASSYRGRATNEKLFF
cdr3_nt: TGTGCCAGCAGCTACCGGGGTCGCGCAACTAATGAAAAACTGTTTTTT

d_call: TRBD1
clone_size: few
v_call: TRBV10-3
j_call: TRBJ2-3
cdr3_aa: CAIRDPNRDRGGKDTQYF
cdr3_nt: TGTGCCATCAGAGATCCGAACCGGGACAGGGGTGGTAAAGATACGCAGTATTTT

d_call: .
clone_size: few
v_call: TRBV6-1
j_call: TRBJ2-6
cdr3_aa: CASSPNPTVSGANVLTF
cdr3_nt: TGTGCCAGCAGCCCGAACCCGACAGTCTCTGGGGCCAACGTCCTGACTTTC

d_call: .
clone_size: few
v_call: TRBV7-2
j_call: TRBJ1-1
cdr3_aa: CASSFRDPPEAFF
cdr3_nt: TGTGCCAGCAGCTTCCGGGACCCCCCTGAAGCTTTCTTT

d_call: .
clone_size: .
v_call: TRBV19
j_call: TRBJ2-2
cdr3_aa: CASRDHSGNTGELFF
cdr3_nt: TGTGCCAGTAGGGATCATAGCGGGAACACCGGGGAGCTGTTTTTT

d_call: .
clone_size: few
v_call: TRBV30
j_call: TRBJ1-5
cdr3_aa: CAWSELIGRVSPQHF
cdr3_nt: TGTGCCTGGAGTGAACTGATAGGCCGGGTGTCGCCCCAGCATTTT

d_call: TRBD2
clone_size: .
v_call: TRBV11-2
j_call: TRBJ2-5
cdr3_aa: CASSVGLAGVRGETQYF
cdr3_nt: TGTGCCAGCAGCGTTGGACTAGCGGGAGTGAGGGGGGAGACCCAGTACTTC

d_call: .
clone_size: few
v_call: TRBV5-1
j_call: TRBJ1-5
cdr3_aa: CASSFVEQPQHF
cdr3_nt: TGCGCCAGCAGCTTTGTGGAACAGCCCCAGCATTTT

d_call: .
clone_size: few
v_call: TRBV27
j_call: TRBJ2-3
cdr3_aa: CASSLGGLGYEDTQYF
cdr3_nt: TGTGCCAGCAGTTTGGGGGGCTTGGGCTATGAAGATACGCAGTATTTT

d_call: TRBD1
clone_size: .
v_call: TRBV12-3/TRBV12-4
j_call: TRBJ1-5
cdr3_aa: CASRTGQAMGQPQHF
cdr3_nt: TGTGCCAGCAGGACGGGACAGGCGATGGGGCAGCCCCAGCATTTT

d_call: .
clone_size: medium-sized
v_call: TRBV30
j_call: TRBJ1-5
cdr3_aa: CAWSNGPLGRPQHF
cdr3_nt: TGTGCCTGGAGTAACGGGCCCCTCGGTCGGCCCCAGCATTTT

d_call: .
clone_size: few
v_call: TRBV7-9
j_call: TRBJ1-1
cdr3_aa: CASSLEGNTEAFF
cdr3_nt: TGTGCCAGCAGCTTAGAAGGGAACACTGAAGCTTTCTTT

d_call: TRBD1
clone_size: .
v_call: TRBV2
j_call: TRBJ1-1
cdr3_aa: CASRDRFNTEAFF
cdr3_nt: TGTGCCAGCAGGGACAGGTTTAACACTGAAGCTTTCTTT

d_call: TRBD2
clone_size: .
v_call: TRBV20-1
j_call: TRBJ2-7
cdr3_aa: CSASPLAGVLEQYF
cdr3_nt: TGCAGTGCTAGTCCCCTAGCGGGAGTACTCGAGCAGTACTTC

d_call: .
clone_size: few
v_call: TRBV2
j_call: TRBJ2-2
cdr3_aa: CASSETFGELFF
cdr3_nt: TGTGCCAGCAGTGAAACCTTCGGGGAGCTGTTTTTT

d_call: .
clone_size: .
v_call: TRBV6-1
j_call: TRBJ2-7
cdr3_aa: CASMIHGGARDEQYF
cdr3_nt: TGTGCCAGCATGATTCATGGGGGCGCCAGGGACGAGCAGTACTTC

d_call: .
clone_size: .
v_call: TRBV5-1
j_call: TRBJ2-7
cdr3_aa: CASSLTGQGGYEQYF
cdr3_nt: TGCGCCAGCAGCTTAACTGGGCAGGGAGGCTACGAGCAGTACTTC

d_call: .
clone_size: few
v_call: TRBV11-3
j_call: TRBJ2-5
cdr3_aa: CASSGRAGGETQYF
cdr3_nt: TGTGCCAGCAGCGGCCGTGCCGGGGGAGAGACCCAGTACTTC

d_call: TRBD1
clone_size: .
v_call: TRBV11-2
j_call: TRBJ1-1
cdr3_aa: CASSSDRGLGTEAFF
cdr3_nt: TGTGCCAGCAGCTCCGACAGGGGGCTAGGGACTGAAGCTTTCTTT

d_call: TRBD2
clone_size: .
v_call: TRBV7-9
j_call: TRBJ2-1
cdr3_aa: CASSPGTSVNEQFF
cdr3_nt: TGTGCCAGCAGCCCCGGGACTAGCGTCAATGAGCAGTTCTTC

d_call: .
clone_size: .
v_call: TRBV11-2
j_call: TRBJ1-6
cdr3_aa: CASSLGGRNNSPLHF
cdr3_nt: TGTGCCAGCAGCTTAGGGGGGAGGAATAATTCACCCCTCCACTTT

d_call: .
clone_size: .
v_call: TRBV20-1
j_call: TRBJ1-1
cdr3_aa: CSARLRRPEAFF
cdr3_nt: TGCAGTGCTAGGCTCCGCAGGCCTGAAGCTTTCTTT

d_call: .
clone_size: few
v_call: TRBV6-1
j_call: TRBJ1-2
cdr3_aa: CASSERDGYGYTF
cdr3_nt: TGTGCCAGCAGTGAAAGGGACGGCTATGGCTACACCTTC

d_call: .
clone_size: few
v_call: TRBV19
j_call: TRBJ2-3
cdr3_aa: CASSPWTAITDTQYF
cdr3_nt: TGTGCCAGTAGCCCTTGGACCGCTATCACAGATACGCAGTATTTT

d_call: .
clone_size: .
v_call: TRBV18
j_call: TRBJ1-1
cdr3_aa: CASSPPEKGTEAFF
cdr3_nt: TGTGCCAGCTCACCACCGGAAAAGGGCACTGAAGCTTTCTTT

d_call: .
clone_size: .
v_call: TRBV30
j_call: TRBJ1-2
cdr3_aa: CAWSVGGRNYGYTF
cdr3_nt: TGTGCCTGGAGTGTAGGGGGGCGCAACTATGGCTACACCTTC

d_call: TRBD2
clone_size: few
v_call: TRBV5-1
j_call: TRBJ2-1
cdr3_aa: CASSLSGGSYNEQFF
cdr3_nt: TGCGCCAGCAGCCTCAGCGGGGGATCCTACAATGAGCAGTTCTTC

d_call: .
clone_size: .
v_call: TRBV6-1
j_call: TRBJ1-1
cdr3_aa: CASRLWTVQGTEAFF
cdr3_nt: TGTGCCAGCAGACTTTGGACTGTCCAGGGCACTGAAGCTTTCTTT

d_call: .
clone_size: .
v_call: TRBV5-1
j_call: TRBJ1-2
cdr3_aa: CASSKTEVNYGYTF
cdr3_nt: TGCGCCAGCAGCAAGACAGAGGTGAACTATGGCTACACCTTC

d_call: .
clone_size: .
v_call: TRBV6-1
j_call: TRBJ2-7
cdr3_aa: CASSEAEDRLGDEQYF
cdr3_nt: TGTGCCAGCAGTGAAGCGGAAGACAGGCTCGGGGACGAGCAGTACTTC

d_call: TRBD2
clone_size: .
v_call: TRBV6-2/TRBV6-3
j_call: TRBJ2-2
cdr3_aa: CASGPTSGRAGAGELFF
cdr3_nt: TGTGCCAGCGGACCCACTAGCGGGAGGGCCGGGGCCGGGGAGCTGTTTTTT